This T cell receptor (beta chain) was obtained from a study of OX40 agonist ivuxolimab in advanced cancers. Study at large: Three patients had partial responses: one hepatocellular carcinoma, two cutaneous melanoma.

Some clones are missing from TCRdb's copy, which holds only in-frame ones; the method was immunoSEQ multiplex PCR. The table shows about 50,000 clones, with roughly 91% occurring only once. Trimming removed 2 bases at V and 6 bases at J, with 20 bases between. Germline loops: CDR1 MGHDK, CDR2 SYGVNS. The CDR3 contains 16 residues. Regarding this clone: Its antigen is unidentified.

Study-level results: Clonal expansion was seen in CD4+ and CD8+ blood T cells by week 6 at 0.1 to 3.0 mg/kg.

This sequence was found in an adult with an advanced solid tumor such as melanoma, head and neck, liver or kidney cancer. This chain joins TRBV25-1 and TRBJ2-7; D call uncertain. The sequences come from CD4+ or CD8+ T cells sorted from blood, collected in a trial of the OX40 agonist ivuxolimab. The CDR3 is CASSERPPICGSEQYF. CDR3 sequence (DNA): TGTGCCAGCAGTGAACGCCCCCCGATCTGCGGAAGCGAGCAGTACTTC.